One sample yielded the 20 T cell receptor beta chains listed below, sequenced in a study of response to subunit inactivated influenza vaccine (dated by TCRdb to the late 2010s). Libraries were prepared through RT-PCR. TCRdb shows the sequencer as Illumina HiSeq 2500. The public reads were reprocessed in TCRdb via fastp at Q25 and MiXCR, keeping in-frame beta chains. For every CDR3 protein sequence, its rows merge into one entry that carries the most common genes and DNA. Here the sample has about 700,000 distinct CDR3 sequences; about a sixth occur a single time. Together, the top ten hold roughly 12% of the sample. The specimen comprised PBMCs from blood, sampled 11 to 12 days after vaccination. All receptors derive from a man over 45 who received an inactivated influenza vaccine. Donor details come from another sample of the same person, matched by shared clones.

This clonotype was seen a few times. V gene TRBV6-1 combines with J gene TRBJ2-5, with 7 bases lining up with TRBD2. V gave up 6 bases and J gave up 6 bases; unmatched junction bases: 10. CDR1 MNHNS and CDR2 SASEGT come from the germline V gene. The CDR3 is 14 amino acids. The CDR3 sequence is CASSGLGRAKTQYF. The CDR3, as DNA: TGTGCCAGCAGCGGACTAGGGCGAGCGAAGACCCAGTACTTC.

This clonotype was counted a few times. The chain couples TRBV11-2 to TRBJ1-3, with D tentatively TRBD1 (5 bases). CDR1 and CDR2 (germline): SGHAT, FQNNGV. V was shortened by 3 bases and J by 0 bases, with 12 bases between the two germline ends. CDR3 length equals 16 residues. CDR3 loop: CASSLGRVDSGNTIYF. For the CDR3, the DNA is TGTGCCAGCAGCTTGGGCAGGGTCGACTCTGGAAACACCATATATTTT.

This clonotype was picked up a small number of times. J is TRBJ2-3 and V is TRBV27; 8 positions agree with TRBD2. The CDR3 has 22 residues. The germline CDR1 and CDR2 sequences are MNHEY and SMNVEV (reference sequence). The ends lost 4 bases at V and 1 base at J; junction bases unmatched: 25. CDR3 coding DNA: TGTGCCAGCAGTTGGGGGACTACCAGCGGGGGAGCCCTATATTCGGGCACAGATACGCAGTATTTT. This sequence encodes CASSWGTTSGGALYSGTDTQYF.

This clonotype was seen a handful of times. This chain joins TRBV7-2 and TRBJ2-7; the D is unclear. The CDR3 contains 14 residues. V shed 1 base and J shed 3 bases, with 10 bases lying between them. CDR1 and CDR2 (germline): SGHTA, FQGNSA. The CDR3 region is CASSLGPRDYEQYF. The CDR3 region has the DNA TGTGCCAGCAGCTTAGGGCCCAGAGACTACGAGCAGTACTTC.

The chain links TRBV7-9 to TRBJ1-5; D gene unclear. This CDR3 is 16 amino acids long. CDR1 SEHNR and CDR2 FQNEAQ come from the germline V gene (reference sequence). Trimming stripped 0 bases from V and 0 bases from J, with 9 bases between. CDR3 amino acids: CASSLAYGNSNQPQHF. CDR3 DNA sequence: TGTGCCAGCAGCTTAGCCTACGGAAATAGCAATCAGCCCCAGCATTTT. Full variable domain (rest looked up from reference TRBV7-9 and TRBJ1-5): DTGVSQNPRHKITKRGQNVTFRCDPISEHNRLYWYRQTLGQGPEFLTYFQNEAQLEKSRLLSDRFSAERPKGSFSTLEIQRTEQGDSAMYLCASSLAYGNSNQPQHFGDGTRLSIL.

V usage is TRBV23-1 and J usage is TRBJ2-7; no definite D call. TRBV23-1 is an ORF; its function is uncertain. This CDR3 is built from 14 residues. V was clipped by 0 bases and J by 2 bases, with 8 bases between them. The CDR3 DNA reads as TGCGCCAGCAGTCAATCGAAGGAACCCTACGAGCAGTACTTC. Translating gives CASSQSKEPYEQYF.

J is TRBJ2-3 and V is TRBV7-6, with 8 bases matching TRBD2. This CDR3 region has 16 residues. The V segment lost 1 base and the J segment 3 bases; nucleotides outside the gene matches: 6. The germline V gene has CDR1 SGHVS and CDR2 FNYEAQ. The CDR3 loop reads CASSLGTVAGTDTQYF. DNA of the CDR3: TGTGCCAGCAGCTTAGGGACGGTAGCGGGGACAGATACGCAGTATTTT.

The table lists this clonotype with a few counts. The chain combines TRBV12-3 or TRBV12-4 with TRBJ2-5, with 8 bases aligning to TRBD2. The CDR3 contains 14 residues. With V trimmed by 7 bases and J by 7 bases, 11 bases remained unmatched. CDR3 coding DNA: TGTGCCAGCAAAGAGTCGGGTGCGGGGGGGACCCAGTACTTC. Encoded protein: CASKESGAGGTQYF.

J is TRBJ2-2 and V is TRBV7-6, with D maybe TRBD2 (5 bases). CDR3 length equals 14 residues. The ends were cut back, 3 bases at V and 4 bases at J, with 9 bases in the middle. Germline CDR1 reads SGHVS; CDR2 reads FNYEAQ. CDR3 DNA sequence: TGTGCCAGCAGCTTTTTAGCGATCACCGGGGAGCTGTTTTTT. This gives the protein CASSFLAITGELFF.

This clonotype came up a few times. The V call is TRBV20-1, the J call TRBJ2-2; D possibly uses TRBD1 or TRBD2 (5 bases each). Germline lookup yields CDR1 DFQATT and CDR2 SNEGSKA (reference sequence). The germline V and J ends were trimmed by 3 bases and 4 bases, with 12 bases remaining between them. The CDR3 runs 14 residues. The CDR3 sequence is CSASPGSVTGELFF. In DNA form, the CDR3 reads TGCAGTGCTAGCCCAGGGAGCGTCACCGGGGAGCTGTTTTTT.

This clonotype has more than one count but fewer than ten. The chain recombines TRBV5-1 with TRBJ2-2, with 10 bases fitting TRBD2. The junction had 11 bases not matched to a gene; V was cut back by 4 bases and J by 5 bases. The CDR3 contains 17 residues. Germline CDR1 is SGHRS and CDR2 is YFSETQ. The CDR3 sequence: CASSHRRASGGTGELFF. The CDR3 region has the DNA TGCGCCAGCAGCCACAGGCGTGCTAGCGGGGGTACCGGGGAGCTGTTTTTT.

V usage is TRBV20-1 and J usage is TRBJ2-7; TRBD2 matches 15 bases. Germline V gene sequence: CDR1 DFQATT, CDR2 SNEGSKA (reference sequence). CDR3 length: 14 residues. The V segment lost 6 bases and the J segment 6 bases; nucleotides outside the gene matches: 6. Here the CDR3 reads CSATGLAGGGEQYF. CDR3 nucleotide sequence: TGCAGTGCGACGGGACTAGCGGGAGGAGGCGAGCAGTACTTC.

In this sample, this clonotype turned up a few times. This chain links TRBV7-2 with TRBJ1-1, with 7 bases matching TRBD1. Looked up from germline, CDR1 is SGHTA and CDR2 is FQGNSA. V trimming: 5 bases; J trimming: 1 base; junction bases outside the gene matches: 4. This CDR3 spans 14 amino acids. The CDR3 sequence: CASSAWTGNTEAFF. Written as DNA, the CDR3 is TGTGCCAGCAGCGCCTGGACAGGGAACACTGAAGCTTTCTTT.

This clonotype was counted a few times. The J gene is TRBJ2-5, the V gene TRBV15, with a weak D call TRBD2 (6 bases). Germline-derived CDR1 and CDR2 are LNHNV and YYDKDF (reference sequence). The CDR3 extends over 12 amino acids. V dropped 3 bases and J dropped 5 bases, with 7 bases sitting between them. The DNA for the CDR3 is TGTGCCACCAGCAGGACTAGTGAGACCCAGTACTTC. It codes for CATSRTSETQYF.

The chain couples TRBV7-2 to TRBJ2-7; D may be TRBD1 (5 bases). The CDR3 is made up of 15 amino acids. Germline assignment: CDR1 SGHTA and CDR2 FQGNSA. Trimming took 6 bases from V and 2 from J, leaving 17 bases between them. CDR3 in DNA: TGTGCCAGCAGTATAGGGGCGACTGGACCCTACGAGCAGTACTTC. It specifies CASSIGATGPYEQYF. The whole variable domain, filled in from reference TRBV7-2 and TRBJ2-7, reads GAGVSQSPSNKVTEKGKDVELRCDPISGHTALYWYRQSLGQGLEFLIYFQGNSAPDKSGLPSDRFSAERTGGSVSTLTIQRTQQEDSAVYLCASSIGATGPYEQYFGPGTRLTVT.

The chain is built from TRBV20-1 and TRBJ1-1, with D perhaps matching TRBD1 (5 bases). Germline assignment: CDR1 DFQATT and CDR2 SNEGSKA (reference sequence). The CDR3 extends over 14 amino acids. V shed 6 bases and J shed 1 base, with 15 bases lying between them. The CDR3 DNA reads as TGCAGTGCCACTCGGGGGACGACGAACACTGAAGCTTTCTTT. Amino acids: CSATRGTTNTEAFF.

This clonotype appeared many times. The rearrangement uses TRBV5-1 and TRBJ2-3; D gene uncertain. In germline, CDR1 is SGHRS, CDR2 YFSETQ. The CDR3 length is 15 residues. The germline V and J ends were trimmed by 0 bases and 0 bases, with 8 bases remaining between them. The CDR3 bases are TGCGCCAGCAGCTTGGTTGACGGTAGCACAGATACGCAGTATTTT. Its translation: CASSLVDGSTDTQYF.

V is TRBV27 and J is TRBJ2-1; TRBD2 matches at 8 bases. This CDR3 is built from 15 residues. CDR1 and CDR2 from the germline V gene are MNHEY and SMNVEV (reference sequence). Germline trimming cut 3 bases from V and 7 bases from J; bases unmatched to any gene: 8. The CDR3 DNA sequence: TGTGCCAGCAGTTTCGGAGCGGGAGTTGGAAATGAGCAGTTCTTC. Translated, it gives CASSFGAGVGNEQFF.

The V and J genes are TRBV7-6 and TRBJ2-5; unclear D gene. CDR1 and CDR2 from the germline V gene are SGHVS and FNYEAQ. Trimming removed 4 bases from V and 0 bases from J, with 6 bases in between. There are 13 residues in the CDR3. The CDR3: CASSSSYQETQYF. In DNA, the CDR3 is TGTGCCAGCAGCTCGTCGTACCAAGAGACCCAGTACTTC.

The V call is TRBV10-1, the J call TRBJ2-5, with D possibly called TRBD1 or TRBD2 (5 bases each). The CDR3 loop spans 13 amino acids. V shed 1 base and J shed 3 bases, with 6 bases lying between them. CDR1 and CDR2 (germline): WNHNN, SYGVQD (reference sequence). DNA for the CDR3: TGCGCCAGCAGTGAGTGGGGGAAAGAGACCCAGTACTTC. This sequence encodes CASSEWGKETQYF.